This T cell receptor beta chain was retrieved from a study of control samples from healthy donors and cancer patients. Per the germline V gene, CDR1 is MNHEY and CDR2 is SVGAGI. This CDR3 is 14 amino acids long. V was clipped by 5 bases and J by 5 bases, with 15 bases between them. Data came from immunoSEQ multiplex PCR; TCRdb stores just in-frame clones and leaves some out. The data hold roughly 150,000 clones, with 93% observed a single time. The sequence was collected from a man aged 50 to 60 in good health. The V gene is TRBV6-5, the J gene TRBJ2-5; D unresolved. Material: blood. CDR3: CASSRETPYETQYF. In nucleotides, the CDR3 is TGTGCCAGCAGTCGCGAGACACCGTATGAGACCCAGTACTTC.